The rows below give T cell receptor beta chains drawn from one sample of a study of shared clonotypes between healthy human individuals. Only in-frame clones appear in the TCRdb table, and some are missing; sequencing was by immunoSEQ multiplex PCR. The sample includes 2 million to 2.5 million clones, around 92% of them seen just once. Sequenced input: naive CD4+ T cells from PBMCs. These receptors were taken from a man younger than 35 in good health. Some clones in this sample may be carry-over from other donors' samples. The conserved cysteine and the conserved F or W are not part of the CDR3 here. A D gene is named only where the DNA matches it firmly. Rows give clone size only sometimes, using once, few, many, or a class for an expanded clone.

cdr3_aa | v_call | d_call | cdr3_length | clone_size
ASSQLPWGGELF | TRBV14 | NA | 12 | NA
ASSLKDPGLLSGTQY | TRBV5-6 | NA | 15 | NA
ASSLGRDYGYT | TRBV7-8 | NA | 11 | NA
ASSLTGGNYGYT | TRBV7-2 | TRBD1 | 12 | NA
ATRASGGTEAF | TRBV15 | NA | 11 | NA
ASSQSVNTEAF | TRBV18 | NA | 11 | NA
ASSFVPTRLGRGVGDTQY | TRBV7-6 | TRBD2 | 18 | NA
ASSLVSGAAEQF | TRBV11-3 | NA | 12 | once
ASTSLGVGNSPLH | TRBV7-9 | NA | 13 | NA
ASSFSTSPTYNEQF | TRBV5-4 | TRBD2 | 14 | NA
ASSLGQGRATNEKLF | TRBV7-9 | NA | 15 | NA
AFLGTWGGNTIY | TRBV7-9 | NA | 12 | NA
ASGKDRHTGELF | TRBV12-5 | TRBD1 | 12 | NA
ASSPQTVLKGYT | TRBV18 | NA | 12 | NA
ASSQGGGTLSYNEQF | TRBV4-2 | NA | 15 | NA
ASSPLPGGLGNEQF | TRBV5-1 | TRBD2 | 14 | NA
ATRKGQGVYEQY | TRBV15 | TRBD1 | 12 | NA
ASSLWGSSGEETQY | TRBV7-3 | TRBD2 | 14 | once
ASTKFNTGELF | TRBV6-5 | NA | 11 | NA
ASSSAVETQY | TRBV28 | NA | 10 | NA
ASSDRDTRQY | TRBV28 | NA | 10 | NA
ATSRGPMGGANVLT | TRBV15 | NA | 14 | NA
ASSLTSGALRYNEQF | TRBV11-2 | TRBD2 | 15 | NA
AISEGPSYSYEQY | TRBV10-3 | NA | 13 | NA
AISESATPDTQY | TRBV10-3 | NA | 12 | NA
ASRLQGNEQF | TRBV2 | NA | 10 | NA
ASSPSRRFRTGFNTGELF | TRBV28 | TRBD1 | 18 | NA
ASSLSTGSSGANVLT | TRBV5-6 | TRBD1 | 15 | NA
ASSPDRGGWNTEAF | TRBV28 | TRBD1 | 14 | few
ASSQAPGVTQY | TRBV4-1 | NA | 11 | once
ASSYGDGRHEQY | TRBV6-6 | NA | 12 | NA
ASSLVGAGTRNTGELF | TRBV5-4 | TRBD2 | 16 | NA
ATSTWTGGTTIY | TRBV15 | TRBD1 | 12 | NA
ASSYRMTGKNTEAF | TRBV6-5 | TRBD1 | 14 | NA
ASTGQGGTEAF | TRBV2 | TRBD1 | 11 | NA
AWALGSPGELF | TRBV30 | NA | 11 | NA
ASSENGQGVSLNTEAF | TRBV25-1 | TRBD1 | 16 | NA
ASSLRASIGEQY | TRBV7-2 | NA | 12 | NA
ASSELGRNYEQY | TRBV19 | NA | 12 | NA
ASSQDRQNTEAF | TRBV5-1 | NA | 12 | NA
ASSPRGQGSNTEAF | TRBV7-3 | NA | 14 | NA
ASSLGPMNTEAF | TRBV5-1 | NA | 12 | NA
ASSFLQPLMNTEAF | TRBV27 | NA | 14 | NA
ASSLDRGVANTIY | TRBV7-6 | NA | 13 | NA
ASSTLTAFQETQY | TRBV21-1 | NA | 13 | NA
ASSPDGVNTGELF | TRBV9 | NA | 13 | NA